What follows are 23 T cell receptor beta chains derived from one specimen sequenced in a study of T cell repertoires in ileal Crohn's disease. Produced via immunoSEQ multiplex PCR; TCRdb's table is partial and in-frame only. This sample has 15,000 to 20,000 clones, with 72% found just once. Specified time point: neoterminal ileum biopsy at postoperative endoscopy, about 6 months after surgery. The sample comprised ileal tissue. The origin of the receptors is an adult with Crohn's disease.

This clone was seen only a few times. The chain carries TRBV4-1 and TRBJ1-6, with D possibly matching TRBD1 (5 bases). V shed 3 bases and J shed 6 bases, with 9 bases lying between them. Germline assignment: CDR1 MGHRA and CDR2 YSYEKL. CDR3 length: 14 amino acids. The CDR3 loop reads CASSQGEGNSPLHF. In nucleotides, the CDR3 is TGCGCCAGCAGCCAGGGGGAGGGTAATTCACCCCTCCACTTT.

This clone has more than one count but fewer than ten. V and J are TRBV7-2 and TRBJ2-2, with D tentatively TRBD1 (6 bases). The CDR3 has 18 amino acids. The germline V and J ends were trimmed by 1 base and 0 bases, with 15 bases remaining between them. The germline CDR1 and CDR2 sequences are SGHTA and FQGNSA. The CDR3 coding sequence is TGTGCCAGCAGCTTAGGACCACAGGGCCCCTCGAACACCGGGGAGCTGTTTTTT. Protein product: CASSLGPQGPSNTGELFF.

The chain links TRBV10-3 to TRBJ2-1; 14 positions agree with TRBD2. Germline CDR1 is ENHRY and CDR2 is SYGVKD. The CDR3 contains 14 residues. The V gene end was trimmed by 6 bases and the J gene end by 6 bases; junction bases not matched to a gene: 1. CDR3 protein: CAIRTSGGANEQFF. Here the CDR3 DNA reads TGTGCCATCAGGACTAGCGGGGGGGCCAATGAGCAGTTCTTC.

This chain uses TRBV6-6 with TRBJ1-5; a possible D gene is TRBD1 (6 bases). V was shortened by 8 bases and J by 2 bases, with 19 bases between the two germline ends. The CDR3 spans 16 residues. Per the germline V gene, CDR1 is MNHNY and CDR2 is SVGAGI (reference sequence). For the CDR3, the DNA is TGTGCCAGCGCTAGGGGGGGGCTTCGAGGCAATCAGCCCCAGCATTTT. Translation gives CASARGGLRGNQPQHF.

V gene TRBV20-1 combines with J gene TRBJ1-2; D is unclear. Trimming removed 3 bases from V and 8 bases from J, with 10 bases in between. Germline CDR1 DFQATT, CDR2 SNEGSKA (reference sequence). The CDR3 sequence is 11 residues long. CDR3 nucleotide sequence: TGCAGTGCTAGTCCCCCCGAGGGCTACACCTTC. This encodes CSASPPEGYTF.

This clone was counted a single time. The genes are TRBV4-1 and TRBJ1-4; tentative D call: TRBD1 (5 bases). Germline V gene data show CDR1 as MGHRA and CDR2 as YSYEKL. The CDR3 totals 18 residues. V was pared by 0 bases and J by 0 bases, with 14 bases between. The DNA of the CDR3 is TGCGCCAGCAGCCAAGATTTTGGGAGGACAACAACTAATGAAAAACTGTTTTTT. It specifies CASSQDFGRTTTNEKLFF.

The chain is built from TRBV15 and TRBJ2-1; 13 positions agree with TRBD2. This CDR3 comprises 15 residues. Trimming removed 0 bases from V and 10 bases from J; junction bases left unmatched: 3. Germline-derived CDR1 and CDR2 are LNHNV and YYDKDF (reference sequence). CDR3 in amino acids: CATSRELAGGLEQFF. The CDR3 region has the DNA TGTGCCACCAGCAGAGAACTAGCGGGGGGGCTCGAGCAGTTCTTC.

In DNA form, the CDR3 reads TGTGCCACCCCTCGGGGGGCCCCGATCTATGGCTACACCTTC. This gives the protein CATPRGAPIYGYTF. This sequence joins TRBV21-1 and TRBJ1-2. TRBV21-1 is flagged as a pseudogene. The CDR3 has 14 residues.

Only a few counts were recorded for this clone. The rearrangement uses TRBV2 and TRBJ1-6, with a weak D call TRBD1 (5 bases). V was shortened by 9 bases and J by 8 bases, with 20 bases between the two germline ends. Germline V gene sequence: CDR1 SNHLY, CDR2 FYNNEI. The length of the CDR3 is 15 residues. DNA of the CDR3: TGTGCCAGTTCCTTGGGGCCCAATTTTCATTCACCCCTCCACTTT. This gives the protein CASSLGPNFHSPLHF.

This clone was seen a handful of times. The genes are TRBV6-5 and TRBJ2-7, with 7 bases identical to TRBD1. Per the germline V gene, CDR1 is MNHEY and CDR2 is SVGAGI. Trimming cost V 1 base and J 12 bases; bases outside gene matches: 6. The CDR3 contains 12 residues. CDR3 bases: TGTGCCAGCAGTTACTTACAGGGGCCCCGGTACTTC. Translation: CASSYLQGPRYF.

The table lists this clone with a count of one. The V gene is TRBV6-1, the J gene TRBJ2-2; D is unresolved. The germline CDR1 and CDR2 sequences are MNHNS and SASEGT. This CDR3 spans 13 amino acids. With 4 bases removed from V and 4 bases from J, the gap between germline ends came to 7 bases. The CDR3 loop is CASSVGPTGELFF. DNA for the CDR3: TGTGCCAGCAGTGTCGGTCCCACCGGGGAGCTGTTTTTT.

This clone was counted a few times. The rearrangement links TRBV5-4 to TRBJ2-3, with D possibly TRBD1 on 7 matching bases. The germline V gene encodes CDR1 SGHNT and CDR2 YYREEE (reference sequence). The CDR3 runs to 14 residues. The germline V and J ends were trimmed by 1 base and 3 bases, with 9 bases remaining between them. For the CDR3, the DNA is TGTGCCAGCAGCTTGCCAGGGGGGACAGATACGCAGTATTTT. Protein: CASSLPGGTDTQYF.

The V and J genes are TRBV6-5 and TRBJ1-1; the D is unclear. Germline-derived CDR1 and CDR2 are MNHEY and SVGAGI. There are 14 residues in the CDR3. The germline V and J ends were trimmed by 7 bases and 4 bases, with 16 bases remaining between them. CDR3 sequence reads: CASTYLRSGTEAFF. CDR3 DNA sequence: TGTGCCAGCACCTACCTTCGGAGCGGCACTGAAGCTTTCTTT.

This clone was found a few times. V is TRBV5-6 and J is TRBJ1-2; D unresolved. Trimming left V 1 base short and J 5 bases short, with 6 bases between. This CDR3 has 12 residues. Per germline, CDR1 SGHDT and CDR2 YYEEEE. CDR3 in amino acids: CASSLRGYGYTF. In DNA form, the CDR3 reads TGTGCCAGCAGCTTGCGGGGATATGGCTACACCTTC.

The V gene is TRBV6-5, the J gene TRBJ2-5, with 9 bases fitting TRBD1. TRBJ2-7 matches the DNA end more closely, so the J call is doubtful. The length of the CDR3 is 16 residues. Germline lookup yields CDR1 MNHEY and CDR2 SVGAGI. For the CDR3, the DNA is TGTGCCAGCAGTTCCACAGGGGGCGCCCGGACTTACGAGCAGTACTTC. It codes for CASSSTGGARTYEQYF.

This rearrangement joins TRBV4-1 to TRBJ2-1, with 7 positions matching TRBD1. The CDR3 covers 17 residues. The V and J ends lost 4 bases and 8 bases, in that order; junction bases with no gene match: 17. Per germline, CDR1 MGHRA and CDR2 YSYEKL. This CDR3 is CASSRRQGIGRLDEQFF. The DNA for the CDR3 is TGCGCCAGCAGCCGTCGACAGGGAATAGGTCGGCTGGATGAGCAGTTCTTC.

This rearrangement joins TRBV27 to TRBJ2-6; 7 bases are shared with TRBD1. Per the germline V gene, CDR1 is MNHEY and CDR2 is SMNVEV (reference sequence). The CDR3 is made up of 18 amino acids. J was trimmed by 0 bases and V by 2 bases; bases with no gene match: 7. This CDR3 is CASSLLGTAVSGANVLTF. The CDR3 DNA is TGTGCCAGCAGTTTACTCGGGACAGCCGTCTCTGGGGCCAACGTCCTGACTTTC.

This clone was detected only a few times. The chain links TRBV2 to TRBJ2-6; D possibly corresponds to TRBD2 (5 bases). Germline V gene data show CDR1 as SNHLY and CDR2 as FYNNEI. V was cut by 4 bases and J by 2 bases, with 12 bases left in between. CDR3 length: 16 amino acids. This CDR3 reads CASSVTRVTGANVLTF. CDR3 DNA: TGTGCCAGCAGTGTTACGCGGGTTACTGGGGCCAACGTCCTGACTTTC.

The rearrangement joins TRBV5-1 to TRBJ2-7, with TRBD2 matching 9 bases. With V trimmed by 5 bases and J by 7 bases, 10 bases remained unmatched. The CDR3 spans 14 residues. CDR1 is SGHRS and CDR2 is YFSETQ in the germline V gene. CDR3 sequence reads: CASRLREGSGEQYF. In DNA form, the CDR3 reads TGCGCCAGCAGATTGCGGGAGGGCTCGGGGGAGCAGTACTTC.

The genes are TRBV6-1 and TRBJ1-2; TRBD1 might be the D (6 bases). The germline V gene has CDR1 MNHNS and CDR2 SASEGT. The germline V and J ends were trimmed by 8 bases and 5 bases, with 12 bases remaining between them. This CDR3 has 12 amino acids. The CDR3 DNA reads TGTGCCAGCTCGCAGGGGTGGTATGGCTACACCTTC. It specifies CASSQGWYGYTF.

This clone turned up a few times. The genes are TRBV7-9 and TRBJ2-2; 8 bases map to TRBD2. V gave up 5 bases and J gave up 0 bases; unmatched junction bases: 2. CDR1 is SEHNR and CDR2 is FQNEAQ in the germline V gene (reference sequence). The CDR3 sequence is 15 residues long. CDR3 sequence reads: CASSVSGANTGELFF. The CDR3 DNA follows: TGTGCCAGCAGCGTTAGCGGGGCGAACACCGGGGAGCTGTTTTTT.

For the CDR3, the DNA is TGCGCCAGCAGCCAAGCGCGATCACAGGGGACCTACGAGCAGTACTTC. It is translated as CASSQARSQGTYEQYF. The rearrangement uses TRBV4-1 and TRBJ2-7; TRBD1 matches 7 bases. The CDR3 runs 16 residues. The ends lost 1 base at V and 2 bases at J; junction bases unmatched: 8. Germline V gene data show CDR1 as MGHRA and CDR2 as YSYEKL.

The chain employs TRBV28 and TRBJ1-1; no definite D call. Trimming took 2 bases from V and 0 from J, leaving 13 bases between them. The length of the CDR3 is 16 residues. Germline V lookup: CDR1 MDHEN, CDR2 SYDVKM. In nucleotides, the CDR3 is TGTGCCAGCAGTTTACCGGACTTGCTGATGAACACTGAAGCTTTCTTT. Its translation: CASSLPDLLMNTEAFF.